These 28 T cell receptor beta chains were all obtained from the same sample, sequenced in a study of human T cells and chemical hapten exposure. TCRdb independently ran MiXCR on the RACE reads; one entry per CDR3 protein. Among some 36,000 distinct CDR3 sequences, around a tenth were seen once, and the ten largest hold 26%. Sample time point: patch test 3, about 24 weeks after DPC sensitization. Treatment specified: therapeutic diphenylcyclopropenone sensitization with weekly scalp DPC. Unfractionated whole blood served as the source for total RNA extraction. Specimen: whole blood, collected in connection with sensitization to the hapten diphenylcyclopropenone (DPC). These receptors were taken from a man aged 50-59 years with alopecia areata. Some clones in this sample may be carry-over from other donors' samples.

This clonotype was seen repeatedly, ten times or more. This chain connects TRBV6-6 to TRBJ2-1; D uncertain. The germline gives CDR1 MNHNY, CDR2 SVGAGI (reference sequence). V lost 2 bases, J lost 0 bases, and 14 bases lay in between. CDR3 length: 17 residues. The CDR3 nucleotides are TGTGCCAGCAGTTACCCGACCGGCAGTAGCTCCTACAATGAGCAGTTCTTC. Its protein product is CASSYPTGSSSYNEQFF.

The sample holds a few counts of this clonotype. The rearrangement uses TRBV29-1 and TRBJ2-7; 9 bases map to TRBD2. Losses at the gene ends were 5 bases for V and 13 bases for J; bases not matched to a gene: 12. Germline V gene data show CDR1 as SQVTM and CDR2 as ANQGSEA. The CDR3 is 12 amino acids. CDR3 DNA sequence: TGCAGCGTTCGACTAGCGGCCCCAGGGTTATACTTC. It codes for CSVRLAAPGLYF.

The table lists this clonotype with many counts. The chain couples TRBV2 to TRBJ1-4, with D possibly TRBD1 on 5 matching bases. The CDR3 totals 16 residues. Germline V gene sequence: CDR1 SNHLY, CDR2 FYNNEI. Trimming removed 5 bases from V and 0 bases from J, with 13 bases in between. CDR3 region: CASSPGTAATNEKLFF. Written as DNA, the CDR3 is TGTGCCAGCAGTCCCGGGACGGCCGCAACTAATGAAAAACTGTTTTTT. Drawing the rest from reference TRBV2 and TRBJ1-4, the complete variable domain is EPEVTQTPSHQVTQMGQEVILRCVPISNHLYFYWYRQILGQKVEFLVSFYNNEISEKSEIFDDQFSVERPDGSNFTLKIRSTKLEDSAMYFCASSPGTAATNEKLFFGSGTQLSVL.

This clonotype was seen more than once but under ten times. Written as DNA, the CDR3 is TGTGCCAGCAGCTTAGTCGGCCAGGGTGCGCAGTATTTT. Protein sequence: CASSLVGQGAQYF. The rearrangement uses TRBV11-2 and TRBJ2-3; D may be TRBD1 (5 bases). The CDR3 consists of 13 residues. In germline, CDR1 is SGHAT, CDR2 FQNNGV. V was cut by 1 base and J by 10 bases, with 12 bases left in between.

This clonotype was detected ten times or more. J is TRBJ1-6 and V is TRBV10-3; D is undetermined. V gave up 0 bases and J gave up 8 bases, with 11 bases separating them. The CDR3 is 15 residues long. The germline gives CDR1 ENHRY, CDR2 SYGVKD. The CDR3 is CAISESSRGDSPLHF. The DNA of the CDR3 is TGTGCCATCAGTGAGTCCAGCAGAGGAGATTCACCCCTCCACTTT.

The genes are TRBV10-3 and TRBJ2-2, with 13 bases that match TRBD2. The CDR3 length is 15 residues. In germline, CDR1 is ENHRY, CDR2 SYGVKD. V shed 6 bases and J 6 bases; nucleotides not matched to a gene: 4. In DNA form, the CDR3 reads TGTGCCATCAGCGGACTAGCGGGAGAATCCGGGGAGCTGTTTTTT. This codes for CAISGLAGESGELFF.

CDR3 amino acids: CASSLVWDRAGELFF. The CDR3 region has the DNA TGTGCCAGCAGTTTAGTATGGGACCGGGCCGGGGAGCTGTTTTTT. This chain connects TRBV28 to TRBJ2-2; TRBD1 or TRBD2 may be the D gene (5 bases each). Germline V gene data show CDR1 as MDHEN and CDR2 as SYDVKM. This CDR3 has 15 residues. V was shortened by 2 bases and J by 6 bases, with 13 bases between the two germline ends.

This clonotype was seen a few times. CDR3 bases: TGCAGTGCTACAGCGGGAGAAATCAATGAGCAGTTCTTC. This translates into CSATAGEINEQFF. The V and J genes are TRBV20-1 and TRBJ2-1; 8 nucleotides line up with TRBD2. This CDR3 has 13 residues. V shed 4 bases, J shed 6 bases, and the junction held 5 bases outside the gene matches. Germline CDR1 DFQATT, CDR2 SNEGSKA (reference sequence).

The sample holds a few counts of this clonotype. CDR3: CASSHDRGPGNSPLHF. The DNA of the CDR3 is TGTGCCAGCAGCCACGATCGGGGGCCGGGGAATTCACCCCTCCACTTT. This chain joins TRBV3-1 and TRBJ1-6; D is perhaps TRBD1 (6 bases). Germline assignment: CDR1 LGHDT and CDR2 YNNKEL (reference sequence). The germline V and J ends were trimmed by 3 bases and 7 bases, with 16 bases remaining between them. This CDR3 is 16 amino acids long. The full variable domain, completed using reference TRBV3-1 and TRBJ1-6, is DTAVSQTPKYLVTQMGNDKSIKCEQNLGHDTMYWYKQDSKKFLKIMFSYNNKELIINETVPNRFSPKSPDKAHLNLHINSLELGDSAVYFCASSHDRGPGNSPLHFGNGTRLTVT.

This clonotype has ten or more counts. V is TRBV29-1 and J is TRBJ2-5; TRBD2 aligns across 9 bases. Germline V gives CDR1 SQVTM, CDR2 ANQGSEA. The J segment lost 5 bases and the V segment lost 4 bases, leaving 11 bases of the junction unmatched. The CDR3 runs to 15 residues. CDR3 amino acids: CSVVGLAGVVETQYF. CDR3 sequence (DNA): TGCAGCGTTGTGGGATTAGCGGGAGTGGTGGAGACCCAGTACTTC. The full variable domain, completed using reference TRBV29-1 and TRBJ2-5, is SAVISQKPSRDICQRGTSLTIQCQVDSQVTMMFWYRQQPGQSLTLIATANQGSEATYESGFVIDKFPISRPNLTFSTLTVSNMSPEDSSIYLCSVVGLAGVVETQYFGPGTRLLVL.

The table lists this clonotype with a few counts. The rearrangement uses TRBV20-1 and TRBJ2-1; 8 bases fit TRBD1. This CDR3 has 14 amino acids. After removal of 4 bases from V and 4 bases from J, the junction contained 6 bases not matched to a gene. CDR1 and CDR2 (germline): DFQATT, SNEGSKA (reference sequence). The CDR3 nucleotides read TGCAGTGCTACCAGACAGGGGCTATACAATGAGCAGTTCTTC. Protein product: CSATRQGLYNEQFF.

This clonotype was picked up many times. V is TRBV7-2 and J is TRBJ2-1; D not resolved. The CDR3 spans 12 residues. Germline lookup yields CDR1 SGHTA and CDR2 FQGNSA. The germline V and J ends were trimmed by 2 bases and 13 bases, with 12 bases remaining between them. The CDR3 reads CASSLSRFGQFF. The DNA of the CDR3 is TGTGCCAGCAGCTTATCCAGATTTGGACAGTTCTTC.

This clonotype was seen a handful of times. The chain joins TRBV28 to TRBJ1-1, with D possibly being TRBD1 (5 bases). The CDR3 contains 12 residues. Trimming took 1 base from V and 10 from J, leaving 10 bases between them. Germline values: CDR1 MDHEN, CDR2 SYDVKM. The chain's CDR3 is CASSLFSGGAFF. The CDR3 DNA reads TGTGCCAGCAGTTTATTCTCCGGGGGAGCTTTCTTT.

This clonotype showed up many times. The CDR3 protein is CASSGPSGRLQFF. The CDR3 DNA reads TGTGCCAGCAGTGGGCCTAGCGGGAGGTTACAGTTCTTC. The rearrangement links TRBV2 to TRBJ2-1, with TRBD2 matching over 11 bases. CDR1 SNHLY and CDR2 FYNNEI come from the germline V gene. The CDR3 sequence is 13 residues long. J lost 13 bases, V lost 4 bases, and 6 bases had no gene match. Full variable domain (remainder filled in from reference TRBV2 and TRBJ2-1): EPEVTQTPSHQVTQMGQEVILRCVPISNHLYFYWYRQILGQKVEFLVSFYNNEISEKSEIFDDQFSVERPDGSNFTLKIRSTKLEDSAMYFCASSGPSGRLQFFGPGTRLTVL.

This clonotype was detected a few times. The chain has TRBV12-3 or TRBV12-4 and TRBJ2-5; no clear D. Trimming stripped 7 bases from V and 6 bases from J, with 9 bases between. The CDR3 spans 11 residues. The CDR3 sequence is CASNFSQTQYF. In DNA form, the CDR3 reads TGTGCCAGCAATTTTTCTCAGACCCAGTACTTC.

This clonotype has just a few counts. The chain uses TRBV6-4 and TRBJ1-1; maybe TRBD1 (5 bases). This CDR3 spans 13 amino acids. The germline gives CDR1 MRHNA, CDR2 SNTAGT. Trimming took 6 bases from V and 3 from J, leaving 11 bases between them. The CDR3 DNA is TGTGCCAGCAGCCAGGGAAGGGACACTGAAGCTTTCTTT. It specifies CASSQGRDTEAFF.

The V call is TRBV29-1, the J call TRBJ2-1; D gene ambiguous. In germline, CDR1 is SQVTM, CDR2 ANQGSEA. CDR3 size: 14 residues. Deletions cut 5 bases from V and 1 base from J, with 12 bases between. The CDR3 spells CSVPLGISYNEQFF. CDR3 nucleotide sequence: TGCAGCGTTCCCTTAGGGATTTCCTACAATGAGCAGTTCTTC.

At least ten counts were recorded for this clonotype. The chain is built from TRBV6-2 or TRBV6-3 and TRBJ2-7; 7 bases fit TRBD2. From germline, CDR1 is MNHEY and CDR2 SVGEGT. The CDR3 loop spans 14 amino acids. V lost 6 bases and J lost 4; bases outside the gene matches: 9. CDR3 coding DNA: TGTGCCAGCAGAAGACTAGCTATCGGGTACGAGCAGTACTTC. It yields the protein CASRRLAIGYEQYF.

This clonotype has more than one count but fewer than ten. The chain uses TRBV29-1 and TRBJ2-5; D unresolved. V lost 4 bases, J lost 5 bases, and 8 bases lay in between. The CDR3 is 11 amino acids. Germline V lookup: CDR1 SQVTM, CDR2 ANQGSEA. The CDR3 DNA reads TGCAGCGTTGTGCAGCTCGAGACCCAGTACTTC. This codes for CSVVQLETQYF.

CDR3 sequence (DNA): TGTGCCAGCTCACCTCTCGGACAGGGTATGGACACTGAAGCTTTCTTT. Translation: CASSPLGQGMDTEAFF. This chain uses TRBV18 with TRBJ1-1; 8 bases agree with TRBD1. The CDR3 loop spans 16 amino acids. Trimming cost V 3 bases and J 3 bases; bases outside gene matches: 9. Germline loops: CDR1 KGHSH, CDR2 LQKENI.

This clonotype showed up many times. A junction end diverges from the germline sequence, so it may reflect a read error. V and J are TRBV11-2 and TRBJ2-3; a possible D gene is TRBD2 (5 bases). CDR3 length: 14 residues. CDR1 SGHAT and CDR2 FQNNGV come from the germline V gene. This chain's CDR3 is CASSLDYSTDTQYF. The CDR3 nucleotides are TGTGCCAGCAGCCTAGACTATAGCACAGATACGCAGTATTTT.

This chain joins TRBV27 and TRBJ2-1; D might be TRBD1 (6 bases). V was pared by 5 bases and J by 4 bases, with 21 bases between. The CDR3 runs 17 residues. Looked up from germline, CDR1 is MNHEY and CDR2 is SMNVEV (reference sequence). Written as DNA, the CDR3 is TGTGCCAGCAGTCCCACGGGACACTTCGCGTCATACAATGAGCAGTTCTTC. It encodes CASSPTGHFASYNEQFF.

This clonotype showed up many times. V gene TRBV29-1 combines with J gene TRBJ1-2; TRBD1 is a possible D gene (5 bases). V was pared by 4 bases and J by 3 bases, with 15 bases between. CDR3 length: 14 residues. Germline V gene sequence: CDR1 SQVTM, CDR2 ANQGSEA. This CDR3 is CSVVLPGKDYGYTF. CDR3 coding DNA: TGCAGCGTTGTCCTTCCAGGGAAGGACTATGGCTACACCTTC.

The chain has TRBV28 and TRBJ2-5; tentative D call: TRBD1 (6 bases). Germline V gene lookup returns CDR1 MDHEN and CDR2 SYDVKM. The CDR3 is 15 residues long. Between the trimmed V and J ends, which lost 2 bases and 9 bases, there was a span of 19 bases. CDR3 protein: CASSLQDSSPGAQYF. The CDR3, as DNA: TGTGCCAGCAGTTTACAGGACAGTTCCCCTGGGGCCCAGTACTTC. The full variable domain, with the rest looked up from reference TRBV28 and TRBJ2-5, is DVKVTQSSRYLVKRTGEKVFLECVQDMDHENMFWYRQDPGLGLRLIYFSYDVKMKEKGDIPEGYSVSREKKERFSLILESASTNQTSMYLCASSLQDSSPGAQYFGPGTRLLVL.

This clonotype was observed many times. The gene calls are TRBV6-2 or TRBV6-3 and TRBJ1-2; the match to TRBD1 covers 9 bases. CDR1 MNHEY and CDR2 SVGEGT come from the germline V gene. This CDR3 has 13 amino acids. Trimming cost V 5 bases and J 8 bases; bases outside gene matches: 6. The CDR3 DNA reads as TGTGCCAGCAGTCTGTGGACAGGGGACGGCTACACCTTC. This gives the protein CASSLWTGDGYTF.

This clonotype was seen a few times. This chain joins TRBV5-4 and TRBJ2-5; tentative D call: TRBD1 (7 bases). The CDR3 sequence is 14 residues long. Germline CDR1 and CDR2: SGHNT and YYREEE (reference sequence). The V gene lost 2 bases and the J gene lost 2 bases, with 10 bases spanning the gap. CDR3: CASSFAGGQETQYF. DNA of the CDR3: TGTGCCAGCAGCTTTGCAGGGGGGCAAGAGACCCAGTACTTC.

This clonotype was counted many times. V gene TRBV30 combines with J gene TRBJ1-5; D remains ambiguous. Trimming shortened V by 3 bases and J by 1 base, and 10 bases separated the two germline ends. The CDR3 contains 14 residues. Looked up from germline, CDR1 is GTSNPN and CDR2 is SVGIG (reference sequence). The CDR3 DNA reads as TGTGCCTGGAGCCGTATTACCAGCAATCAGCCCCAGCATTTT. Protein sequence: CAWSRITSNQPQHF.

The chain has TRBV7-8 and TRBJ1-1, with unresolved D. CDR3 length: 13 residues. Germline V gives CDR1 SGHVS, CDR2 FQNEAQ. Trimming took off 2 bases at V and 4 bases at J, with 8 bases between the two ends. The CDR3 reads CASSLLVVTEAFF. CDR3 coding DNA: TGTGCCAGCAGCTTATTGGTTGTCACTGAAGCTTTCTTT.